One T cell receptor (beta chain) is described in this entry. These data originate in a study of blood T cell repertoires in COVID-19. About the research overall: Samples of COVID-19 (acute and convalescent) were obtained from the United States, Italy and Spain. PBMCs, B-cell-depleted T cells, or T cells were the source of the cDNA or gDNA that made up the material.

V gave up 2 bases and J gave up 6 bases; unmatched junction bases: 7. The CDR3 loop spans 15 amino acids. Germline V gene lookup returns CDR1 SGHRS and CDR2 YFSETQ. Assay: immunoSEQ multiplex PCR; the TCRdb copy retains only in-frame clones and omits some. The profile covers approximately 450,000 clones, with around 89% appearing a single time and 4% to 4.5% taken by the ten largest. V is TRBV5-1 and J is TRBJ2-3; 9 nucleotides agree with TRBD1. The source is a woman aged 30 to 39 with acute or convalescent COVID-19. What was sequenced was peripheral blood. CDR3 DNA: TGCGCCAGCAGCTTTGGGGACAGGGTATCCGATACGCAGTATTTT. This translates into CASSFGDRVSDTQYF.